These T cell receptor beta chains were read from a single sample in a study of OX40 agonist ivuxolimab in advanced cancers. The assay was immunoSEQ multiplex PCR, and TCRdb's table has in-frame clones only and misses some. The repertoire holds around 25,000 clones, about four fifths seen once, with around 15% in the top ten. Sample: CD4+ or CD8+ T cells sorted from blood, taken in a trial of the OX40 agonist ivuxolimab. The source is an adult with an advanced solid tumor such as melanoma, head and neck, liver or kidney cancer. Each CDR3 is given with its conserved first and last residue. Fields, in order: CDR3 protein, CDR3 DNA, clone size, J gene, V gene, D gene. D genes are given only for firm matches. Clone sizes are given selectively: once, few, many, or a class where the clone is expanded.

CDR3aa: CATSTETGGKGWGSYGYTF; CDR3nt: TGTGCCACCAGCACCGAGACAGGGGGCAAAGGTTGGGGATCCTATGGCTACACCTTC; abundance: -; j_gene: TRBJ1-2; v_gene: TRBV15; d_gene: TRBD1
CDR3aa: CAWSVLFPGELFF; CDR3nt: TGTGCCTGGAGTGTACTGTTCCCCGGGGAGCTGTTTTTT; abundance: -; j_gene: TRBJ2-2; v_gene: TRBV30; d_gene: -
CDR3aa: CASSLDPPGELFF; CDR3nt: TGTGCCAGCAGCTTAGACCCCCCCGGGGAGCTGTTTTTT; abundance: -; j_gene: TRBJ2-2; v_gene: TRBV7-6; d_gene: -
CDR3aa: CASSQGSLGGHTEAFF; CDR3nt: TGTGCCAGCAGCCAAGGCTCGCTGGGGGGCCACACTGAAGCTTTCTTT; abundance: -; j_gene: TRBJ1-1; v_gene: TRBV4-2; d_gene: -
CDR3aa: CASSSGLAGAAYEQYF; CDR3nt: TGCGCCAGCAGCTCGGGACTAGCGGGGGCCGCCTACGAGCAGTACTTC; abundance: few; j_gene: TRBJ2-7; v_gene: TRBV5-1; d_gene: TRBD2
CDR3aa: CASSPTGGMNTEAFF; CDR3nt: TGTGCCAGCAGCCCGACAGGGGGCATGAACACTGAAGCTTTCTTT; abundance: once; j_gene: TRBJ1-1; v_gene: TRBV5-6; d_gene: TRBD1
CDR3aa: CASSLLGGPTNQPQHF; CDR3nt: TGTGCCAGCAGCTTGTTGGGGGGACCTACCAATCAGCCCCAGCATTTT; abundance: -; j_gene: TRBJ1-5; v_gene: TRBV5-6; d_gene: -
CDR3aa: CASAADGGMGIREQFF; CDR3nt: TGTGCCAGTGCCGCCGATGGCGGGATGGGTATTCGAGAGCAGTTCTTC; abundance: -; j_gene: TRBJ2-1; v_gene: TRBV19; d_gene: -
CDR3aa: CASSLVSGGAYNEQFF; CDR3nt: TGCGCCAGCAGCTTGGTTAGCGGGGGGGCCTACAATGAGCAGTTCTTC; abundance: -; j_gene: TRBJ2-1; v_gene: TRBV5-1; d_gene: TRBD2
CDR3aa: CASSLPPRLAGRTGELFF; CDR3nt: TGTGCCAGCAGCTTACCCCCTCGACTAGCGGGGCGCACCGGGGAGCTGTTTTTT; abundance: -; j_gene: TRBJ2-2; v_gene: TRBV7-9; d_gene: TRBD2
CDR3aa: CASSLLAGGTQETQYF; CDR3nt: TGCGCCAGCAGCTTGCTAGCGGGAGGGACCCAAGAGACCCAGTACTTC; abundance: -; j_gene: TRBJ2-5; v_gene: TRBV5-1; d_gene: TRBD2
CDR3aa: CASSSPGQGRNTIYF; CDR3nt: TGTGCCAGCAGCTCACCGGGACAGGGTAGAAACACCATATATTTT; abundance: few; j_gene: TRBJ1-3; v_gene: TRBV21-1; d_gene: -
CDR3aa: CASSQEGKGGGVYEQYF; CDR3nt: TGCGCCAGCAGCCAAGAAGGGAAAGGGGGAGGGGTCTACGAGCAGTACTTC; abundance: -; j_gene: TRBJ2-7; v_gene: TRBV4-3; d_gene: -
CDR3aa: CASSLGTKTLAKNIQYF; CDR3nt: TGTGCCAGCAGCTTAGGGACTAAAACACTAGCCAAAAACATTCAGTACTTC; abundance: -; j_gene: TRBJ2-4; v_gene: TRBV5-6; d_gene: TRBD2
CDR3aa: CAIRETGTSYGYTF; CDR3nt: TGTGCCATCAGAGAGACAGGGACGAGCTATGGCTACACCTTC; abundance: -; j_gene: TRBJ1-2; v_gene: TRBV10-3; d_gene: TRBD1
CDR3aa: CASHQDRGDYGYTF; CDR3nt: TGTGCCAGTCACCAAGACAGGGGAGACTATGGCTACACCTTC; abundance: -; j_gene: TRBJ1-2; v_gene: TRBV19; d_gene: TRBD1
CDR3aa: CASSPGQGGVAFF; CDR3nt: TGTGCCAGCAGCCCCGGGCAGGGAGGAGTAGCTTTCTTT; abundance: -; j_gene: TRBJ1-1; v_gene: TRBV11-1; d_gene: -
CDR3aa: CASSLGFRGWETQYF; CDR3nt: TGTGCCAGCAGCTTAGGGTTTAGAGGGTGGGAGACCCAGTACTTC; abundance: -; j_gene: TRBJ2-5; v_gene: TRBV7-2; d_gene: -
CDR3aa: CASTLWSNQPQHF; CDR3nt: TGTGCCAGCACCTTGTGGAGCAATCAGCCCCAGCATTTT; abundance: -; j_gene: TRBJ1-5; v_gene: TRBV6-5; d_gene: -
CDR3aa: CASSLDPRAADTQYF; CDR3nt: TGTGCCAGCAGCTTAGATCCCAGGGCGGCAGATACGCAGTATTTT; abundance: -; j_gene: TRBJ2-3; v_gene: TRBV11-2; d_gene: -
CDR3aa: CASSFNRGTGELFF; CDR3nt: TGTGCCAGCAGCTTCAACAGGGGTACCGGGGAGCTGTTTTTT; abundance: -; j_gene: TRBJ2-2; v_gene: TRBV7-3; d_gene: TRBD1
CDR3aa: CASSWGSNSPLHF; CDR3nt: TGTGCCAGCAGTTGGGGGTCCAATTCACCCCTCCACTTT; abundance: few; j_gene: TRBJ1-6; v_gene: TRBV6-5; d_gene: -
CDR3aa: CASSSRRGLLNTEAFF; CDR3nt: TGTGCCAGCAGTTCTCGGAGGGGCCTCCTGAACACTGAAGCTTTCTTT; abundance: -; j_gene: TRBJ1-1; v_gene: TRBV6-5; d_gene: -
CDR3aa: CASSLDEDTEAFF; CDR3nt: TGTGCCAGCAGCTTAGATGAAGACACTGAAGCTTTCTTT; abundance: -; j_gene: TRBJ1-1; v_gene: TRBV11-2; d_gene: -
CDR3aa: CASSMYSGRGFNEQFF; CDR3nt: TGTGCCAGTAGTATGTATTCGGGCAGGGGATTCAATGAGCAGTTCTTC; abundance: -; j_gene: TRBJ2-1; v_gene: TRBV19; d_gene: -
CDR3aa: CAISPGGNTEAFF; CDR3nt: TGTGCCATCAGTCCGGGTGGGAACACTGAAGCTTTCTTT; abundance: -; j_gene: TRBJ1-1; v_gene: TRBV10-3; d_gene: -
CDR3aa: CANSQPQHF; CDR3nt: TGTGCCAACAGTCAGCCCCAGCATTTT; abundance: -; j_gene: TRBJ1-5; v_gene: TRBV27; d_gene: -
CDR3aa: CSAGVTDTQYF; CDR3nt: TGCAGTGCTGGGGTAACAGATACGCAGTATTTT; abundance: -; j_gene: TRBJ2-3; v_gene: TRBV20-1; d_gene: -
CDR3aa: CASSILPGGGNTEAFF; CDR3nt: TGCGCCAGCAGCATATTACCCGGCGGGGGGAACACTGAAGCTTTCTTT; abundance: -; j_gene: TRBJ1-1; v_gene: TRBV5-1; d_gene: -
CDR3aa: CASNPNLGYEQYF; CDR3nt: TGTGCCAGCAACCCCAACTTAGGGTACGAGCAGTACTTC; abundance: -; j_gene: TRBJ2-7; v_gene: TRBV11-2; d_gene: -
CDR3aa: CASSRTGANSGNTIYF; CDR3nt: TGTGCCAGCAGCAGGACCGGGGCGAACTCTGGAAACACCATATATTTT; abundance: -; j_gene: TRBJ1-3; v_gene: TRBV5-5; d_gene: -
CDR3aa: CASSEDRGSEAFF; CDR3nt: TGTGCCAGCAGTGAAGATCGGGGCTCTGAAGCTTTCTTT; abundance: -; j_gene: TRBJ1-1; v_gene: TRBV6-4; d_gene: -
CDR3aa: CASSPLFGTTQETQYF; CDR3nt: TGTGCCAGCTCACCACTATTTGGGACTACCCAAGAGACCCAGTACTTC; abundance: -; j_gene: TRBJ2-5; v_gene: TRBV18; d_gene: TRBD2
CDR3aa: CASHVAGPGNTIYF; CDR3nt: TGTGCCAGCCACGTCGCGGGGCCTGGAAACACCATATATTTT; abundance: few; j_gene: TRBJ1-3; v_gene: TRBV2; d_gene: -
CDR3aa: CASSRSGNTGELFF; CDR3nt: TGTGCCAGCAGCCGTAGCGGGAACACCGGGGAGCTGTTTTTT; abundance: -; j_gene: TRBJ2-2; v_gene: TRBV7-3; d_gene: -
CDR3aa: CAWKGLAGDYEQYF; CDR3nt: TGTGCCTGGAAGGGACTAGCGGGAGACTACGAGCAGTACTTC; abundance: -; j_gene: TRBJ2-7; v_gene: TRBV30; d_gene: TRBD2
CDR3aa: CASKLAGGSNEQFF; CDR3nt: TGTGCCAGCAAATTAGCGGGGGGGTCCAATGAGCAGTTCTTC; abundance: -; j_gene: TRBJ2-1; v_gene: TRBV2; d_gene: TRBD2
CDR3aa: CASSLTRFSGNYGYTF; CDR3nt: TGCGCCAGCAGCCTGACAAGATTTTCTGGTAACTATGGCTACACCTTC; abundance: -; j_gene: TRBJ1-2; v_gene: TRBV4-1; d_gene: -
CDR3aa: CASSQSGQGNDEQYF; CDR3nt: TGCGCCAGCAGCCAATCTGGGCAGGGGAATGACGAGCAGTACTTC; abundance: -; j_gene: TRBJ2-7; v_gene: TRBV4-1; d_gene: -
CDR3aa: CASSRSGYEQFF; CDR3nt: TGTGCCAGCAGTCGGAGTGGGTATGAGCAGTTCTTC; abundance: -; j_gene: TRBJ2-1; v_gene: TRBV5-8; d_gene: -
CDR3aa: CASSISQGNQPQHF; CDR3nt: TGTGCCAGTAGTATCAGCCAGGGCAATCAGCCCCAGCATTTT; abundance: few; j_gene: TRBJ1-5; v_gene: TRBV19; d_gene: -
CDR3aa: CASSLTGGSSYNEQFF; CDR3nt: TGTGCCAGCAGCTTAACGGGAGGGAGCTCCTACAATGAGCAGTTCTTC; abundance: -; j_gene: TRBJ2-1; v_gene: TRBV11-3; d_gene: TRBD2
CDR3aa: CSVRPTGANEKLFF; CDR3nt: TGCAGCGTCCGACCGACAGGAGCGAATGAAAAACTGTTTTTT; abundance: -; j_gene: TRBJ1-4; v_gene: TRBV29-1; d_gene: -
CDR3aa: CASSFVAGEYNEQFF; CDR3nt: TGTGCCAGCAGCTTTGTAGCGGGGGAGTACAATGAGCAGTTCTTC; abundance: -; j_gene: TRBJ2-1; v_gene: TRBV7-2; d_gene: TRBD2
CDR3aa: CASSFIESIQETQYF; CDR3nt: TGTGCCAGCAGCTTCATCGAATCTATACAAGAGACCCAGTACTTC; abundance: -; j_gene: TRBJ2-5; v_gene: TRBV11-3; d_gene: -
CDR3aa: CASSLGTLTPQHF; CDR3nt: TGCGCCAGCAGCCTCGGGACATTAACGCCCCAGCATTTT; abundance: -; j_gene: TRBJ1-5; v_gene: TRBV4-3; d_gene: -
CDR3aa: CASSLDGWASSYNSPLHF; CDR3nt: TGTGCCAGCAGCTTAGACGGGTGGGCTTCCTCCTATAATTCACCCCTCCACTTT; abundance: -; j_gene: TRBJ1-6; v_gene: TRBV7-2; d_gene: -
CDR3aa: CASSPNSEAGIQYF; CDR3nt: TGTGCCAGCTCACCCAACAGTGAGGCGGGCATTCAGTACTTC; abundance: -; j_gene: TRBJ2-4; v_gene: TRBV18; d_gene: -
CDR3aa: CASSRDGNTGELFF; CDR3nt: TGTGCCAGCAGTAGGGACGGCAACACCGGGGAGCTGTTTTTT; abundance: -; j_gene: TRBJ2-2; v_gene: TRBV2; d_gene: -
CDR3aa: CASGQGQGRSPLHF; CDR3nt: TGCGCCAGCGGCCAGGGACAGGGTCGCTCACCCCTCCACTTT; abundance: once; j_gene: TRBJ1-6; v_gene: TRBV5-1; d_gene: TRBD1
CDR3aa: CSVGDKGVHEQFF; CDR3nt: TGCAGCGTTGGGGATAAAGGGGTCCATGAGCAGTTCTTC; abundance: -; j_gene: TRBJ2-1; v_gene: TRBV29-1; d_gene: -
CDR3aa: CASSASRNQPQHF; CDR3nt: TGTGCCAGCAGCGCGAGTAGGAATCAGCCCCAGCATTTT; abundance: -; j_gene: TRBJ1-5; v_gene: TRBV7-9; d_gene: -
CDR3aa: CASSNRPGADTQYF; CDR3nt: TGTGCTAGCAGCAACAGACCGGGCGCAGATACGCAGTATTTT; abundance: -; j_gene: TRBJ2-3; v_gene: TRBV7-7; d_gene: -
CDR3aa: CASSLSANPTDTQYF; CDR3nt: TGTGCCAGCAGCTTATCTGCTAACCCCACAGATACGCAGTATTTT; abundance: once; j_gene: TRBJ2-3; v_gene: TRBV7-1; d_gene: -
CDR3aa: CASSFAHQETQYF; CDR3nt: TGTGCCAGCAGCTTCGCGCACCAAGAGACCCAGTACTTC; abundance: -; j_gene: TRBJ2-5; v_gene: TRBV11-2; d_gene: -
CDR3aa: CASSLRGRTGGNEQFF; CDR3nt: TGTGCCAGCAGCCTAAGGGGGAGGACAGGGGGCAATGAGCAGTTCTTC; abundance: -; j_gene: TRBJ2-1; v_gene: TRBV5-4; d_gene: TRBD1
CDR3aa: CASRASGSLYEQYF; CDR3nt: TGTGCCAGCAGGGCGAGCGGGAGTTTATACGAGCAGTACTTC; abundance: -; j_gene: TRBJ2-7; v_gene: TRBV27; d_gene: TRBD2
CDR3aa: CASSARRSSSYEQYF; CDR3nt: TGTGCCAGCAGCGCCCGACGGTCAAGCTCCTACGAGCAGTACTTC; abundance: few; j_gene: TRBJ2-7; v_gene: TRBV14; d_gene: -
CDR3aa: CASSLNLGTGMKNTEAFF; CDR3nt: TGTGCCAGCAGCCTAAATTTAGGGACAGGGATGAAGAACACTGAAGCTTTCTTT; abundance: -; j_gene: TRBJ1-1; v_gene: TRBV7-9; d_gene: TRBD1
CDR3aa: CASSMVRVYDGYTF; CDR3nt: TGTGCCAGTAGTATGGTCAGGGTATATGATGGCTACACCTTC; abundance: -; j_gene: TRBJ1-2; v_gene: TRBV19; d_gene: -